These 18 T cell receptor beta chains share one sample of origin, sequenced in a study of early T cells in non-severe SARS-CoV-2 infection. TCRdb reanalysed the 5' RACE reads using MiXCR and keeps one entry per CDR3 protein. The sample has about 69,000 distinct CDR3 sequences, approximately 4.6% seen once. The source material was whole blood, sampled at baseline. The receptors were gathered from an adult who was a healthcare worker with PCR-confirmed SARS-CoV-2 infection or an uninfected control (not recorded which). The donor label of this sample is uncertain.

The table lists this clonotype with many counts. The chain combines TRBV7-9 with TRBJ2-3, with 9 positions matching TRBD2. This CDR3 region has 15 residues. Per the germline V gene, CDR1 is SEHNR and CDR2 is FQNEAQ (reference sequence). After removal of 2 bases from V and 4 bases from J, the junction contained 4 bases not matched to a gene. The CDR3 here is CASSLSGGFPDTQYF. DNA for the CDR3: TGTGCCAGCAGCTTAAGCGGGGGGTTTCCAGATACGCAGTATTTT.

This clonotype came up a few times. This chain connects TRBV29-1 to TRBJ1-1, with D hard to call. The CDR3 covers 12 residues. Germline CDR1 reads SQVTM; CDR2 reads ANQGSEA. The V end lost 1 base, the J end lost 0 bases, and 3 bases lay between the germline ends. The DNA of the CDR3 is TGCAGCGTTGAAGTCCTGAACACTGAAGCTTTCTTT. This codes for CSVEVLNTEAFF. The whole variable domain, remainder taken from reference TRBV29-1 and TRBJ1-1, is SAVISQKPSRDICQRGTSLTIQCQVDSQVTMMFWYRQQPGQSLTLIATANQGSEATYESGFVIDKFPISRPNLTFSTLTVSNMSPEDSSIYLCSVEVLNTEAFFGQGTRLTVV.

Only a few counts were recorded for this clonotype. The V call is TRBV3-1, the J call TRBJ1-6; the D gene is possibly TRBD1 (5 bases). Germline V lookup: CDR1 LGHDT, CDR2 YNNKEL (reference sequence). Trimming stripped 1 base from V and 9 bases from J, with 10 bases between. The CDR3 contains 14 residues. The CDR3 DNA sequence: TGTGCCAGCAGCCAAGGAGCGGGGACTTCACCCCTCCACTTT. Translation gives CASSQGAGTSPLHF.

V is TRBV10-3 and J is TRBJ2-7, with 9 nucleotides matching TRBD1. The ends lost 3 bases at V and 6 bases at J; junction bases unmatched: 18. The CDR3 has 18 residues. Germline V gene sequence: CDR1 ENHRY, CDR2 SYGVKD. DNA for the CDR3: TGTGCCATCAGTGACTCGGGACAGGGTCTCTCTAGGGGGTCCGAGCAGTACTTC. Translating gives CAISDSGQGLSRGSEQYF.

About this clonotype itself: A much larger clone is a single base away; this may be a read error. The CDR3 here is CASSWEELANHEQYF. The CDR3 region has the DNA TGCGCCAGCAGCTGGGAGGAACTAGCAAACCACGAGCAGTACTTC. This chain joins TRBV5-1 and TRBJ2-7, with D possibly matching TRBD2 (6 bases). CDR1 and CDR2 (germline): SGHRS, YFSETQ. The CDR3 has 15 residues. V gave up 3 bases and J gave up 5 bases, with 18 bases separating them.

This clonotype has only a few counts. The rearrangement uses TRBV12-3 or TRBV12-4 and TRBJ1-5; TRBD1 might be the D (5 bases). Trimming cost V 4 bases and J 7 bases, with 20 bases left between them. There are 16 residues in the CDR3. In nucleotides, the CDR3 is TGTGCCAGCAGTTCCCCCGGAGGGAGGGGTGGACAGCCCCAGCATTTT. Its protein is CASSSPGGRGGQPQHF.

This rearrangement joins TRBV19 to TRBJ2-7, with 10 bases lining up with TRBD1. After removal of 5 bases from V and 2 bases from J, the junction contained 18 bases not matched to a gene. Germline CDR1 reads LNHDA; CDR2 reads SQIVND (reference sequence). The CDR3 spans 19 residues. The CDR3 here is CASSPKPTGGPSPAYEQYF. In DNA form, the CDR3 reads TGTGCCAGTAGTCCCAAACCGACAGGGGGCCCCTCTCCCGCCTACGAGCAGTACTTC.

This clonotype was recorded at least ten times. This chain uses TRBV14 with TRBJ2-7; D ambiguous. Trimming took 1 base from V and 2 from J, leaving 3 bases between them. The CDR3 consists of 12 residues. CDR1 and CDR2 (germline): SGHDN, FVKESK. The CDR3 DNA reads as TGTGCCAGCAGCCAAGCCCCCTACGAGCAGTACTTC. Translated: CASSQAPYEQYF.

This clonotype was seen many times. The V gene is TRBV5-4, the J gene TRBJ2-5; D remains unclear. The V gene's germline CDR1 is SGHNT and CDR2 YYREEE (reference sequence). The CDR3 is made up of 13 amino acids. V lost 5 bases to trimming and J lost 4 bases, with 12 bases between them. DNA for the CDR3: TGTGCCAGCAGTCTTCCGACCTTAGAGACCCAGTACTTC. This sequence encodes CASSLPTLETQYF.

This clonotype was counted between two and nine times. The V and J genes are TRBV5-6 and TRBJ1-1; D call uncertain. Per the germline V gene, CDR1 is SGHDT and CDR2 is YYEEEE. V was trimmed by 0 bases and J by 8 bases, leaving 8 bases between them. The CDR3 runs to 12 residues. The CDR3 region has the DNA TGTGCCAGCAGCTTGGCCAAAGGGGAAGCTTTCTTT. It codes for CASSLAKGEAFF.

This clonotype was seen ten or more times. The CDR3 reads CAISRTGTNTGELFF. In DNA form, the CDR3 reads TGTGCCATCAGCCGGACAGGCACGAACACCGGGGAGCTGTTTTTT. The chain joins TRBV10-3 to TRBJ2-2; the match to TRBD1 covers 7 bases. This CDR3 has 15 residues. Germline CDR1 and CDR2: ENHRY and SYGVKD. Trimming at V came to 6 bases and at J to 0 bases, leaving 4 bases not matched to a gene.

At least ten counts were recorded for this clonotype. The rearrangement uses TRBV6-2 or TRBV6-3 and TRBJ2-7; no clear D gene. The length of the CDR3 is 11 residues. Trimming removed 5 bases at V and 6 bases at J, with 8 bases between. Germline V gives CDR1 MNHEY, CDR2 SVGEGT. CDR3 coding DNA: TGTGCCAGCAGTAAGGTGGTCGAGCAGTACTTC. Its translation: CASSKVVEQYF.

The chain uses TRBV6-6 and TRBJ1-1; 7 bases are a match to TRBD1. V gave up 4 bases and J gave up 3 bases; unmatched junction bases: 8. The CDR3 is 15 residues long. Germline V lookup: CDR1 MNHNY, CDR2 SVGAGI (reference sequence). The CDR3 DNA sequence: TGTGCCAGCAGTTTCCCCTTACAGGGGTACACTGAAGCTTTCTTT. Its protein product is CASSFPLQGYTEAFF.

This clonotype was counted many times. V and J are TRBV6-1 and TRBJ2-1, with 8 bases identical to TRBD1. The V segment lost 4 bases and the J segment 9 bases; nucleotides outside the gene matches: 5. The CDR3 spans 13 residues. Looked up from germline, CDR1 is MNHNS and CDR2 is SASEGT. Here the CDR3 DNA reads TGTGCCAGCAGTGCCGCACAGGGGGGTGAGCAGTTCTTC. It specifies CASSAAQGGEQFF.

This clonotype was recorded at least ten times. Here the CDR3 DNA reads TGTGCCAGCAGCCGTTACGGGGGAAAACTGTTTTTT. This encodes CASSRYGGKLFF. The chain has TRBV11-2 and TRBJ1-4, with D tentatively TRBD1 (5 bases). V lost 5 bases, J lost 10 bases, and 11 bases lay in between. This CDR3 region has 12 residues. Germline V gives CDR1 SGHAT, CDR2 FQNNGV.

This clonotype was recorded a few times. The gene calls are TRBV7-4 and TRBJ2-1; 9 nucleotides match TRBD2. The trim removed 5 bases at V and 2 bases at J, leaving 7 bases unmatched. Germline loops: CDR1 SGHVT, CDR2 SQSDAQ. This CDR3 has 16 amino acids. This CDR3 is CASSPSGEIPYNEQFF. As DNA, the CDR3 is TGTGCCAGCAGCCCTAGCGGGGAAATACCCTACAATGAGCAGTTCTTC.

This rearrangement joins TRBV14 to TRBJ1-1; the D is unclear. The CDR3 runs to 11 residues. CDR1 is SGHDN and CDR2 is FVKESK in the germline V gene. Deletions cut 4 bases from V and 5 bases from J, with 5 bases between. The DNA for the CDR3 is TGTGCCAGCAGCCTACATACTGAAGCTTTCTTT. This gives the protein CASSLHTEAFF.

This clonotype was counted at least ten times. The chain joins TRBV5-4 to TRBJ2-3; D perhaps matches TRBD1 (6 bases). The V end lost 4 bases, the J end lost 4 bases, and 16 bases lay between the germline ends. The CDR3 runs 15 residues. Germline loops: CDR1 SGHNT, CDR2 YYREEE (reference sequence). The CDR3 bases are TGTGCCAGCAGCCCCCGACAGGATCTAGCAGATACGCAGTATTTT. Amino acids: CASSPRQDLADTQYF.